The 20 T cell receptor beta chains below were found in one sample sequenced in a study of beta chain features in type 1 diabetes. No antigen has been identified for these receptors. TCRB transcripts that were expressed got sequenced, as all of the isolated RNA had been reverse transcribed. Profiling relied on immunoSEQ multiplex PCR, and the TCRdb table lists in-frame clones only, not all of them. The table includes approximately 270,000 clones, more than 13% detected once. Study observations and caveats: Type 1 diabetes patients had moderately but significantly shorter TCRB CDR3s in all four CD4+ subsets.

Sequencing was done on a sample of naive CD4+ T cells from blood. Receptors originate from a man younger than 40 with type 1 diabetes.

As to this clone: Other DNA sequences in this sample translate to the same CDR3. V gene TRBV29-1 combines with J gene TRBJ2-7; 9 bases line up with TRBD1. Losses at the gene ends were 7 bases for V and 3 bases for J; bases not matched to a gene: 4. This CDR3 region has 12 residues. The germline V gene encodes CDR1 SQVTM and CDR2 ANQGSEA. The CDR3 sequence: CSGGQGFYEQYF. CDR3 nucleotides: TGCAGCGGGGGACAGGGTTTCTACGAGCAGTACTTC.

Only a few counts were recorded for this clone. The V gene is TRBV6-1, the J gene TRBJ2-1, with 9 bases that match TRBD2. Per the germline V gene, CDR1 is MNHNS and CDR2 is SASEGT. The CDR3 consists of 12 residues. Losses at the gene ends were 4 bases for V and 12 bases for J; bases not matched to a gene: 4. Written as DNA, the CDR3 is TGTGCCAGCAGTGTTAGCGGGAGAGGGCAGTTCTTC. Its protein product is CASSVSGRGQFF.

The V and J genes are TRBV5-1 and TRBJ2-1; 9 bases align to TRBD2. CDR1 and CDR2 (germline): SGHRS, YFSETQ. The CDR3 has 14 amino acids. The ends lost 3 bases at V and 3 bases at J; junction bases unmatched: 1. CDR3 in amino acids: CASSSTSGYNEQFF. For the CDR3, the DNA is TGCGCCAGCAGCTCGACTAGCGGCTACAATGAGCAGTTCTTC.

The sample holds a few counts of this clone. V usage is TRBV5-4 and J usage is TRBJ2-7; 13 bases match TRBD2. Germline V CDR1 and CDR2: SGHNT, YYREEE (reference sequence). V gave up 5 bases and J gave up 3 bases; unmatched junction bases: 5. The CDR3 spans 15 residues. Here the CDR3 DNA reads TGTGCCAGCAGTCAGACTAGCGGGGGGCTCTACGAGCAGTACTTC. Encoded protein: CASSQTSGGLYEQYF.

This clone was detected a few times. The V and J genes are TRBV30 and TRBJ2-1; TRBD1 agrees at 9 bases. J gave up 5 bases and V 4 bases, and 6 bases lay outside the gene matches. The CDR3 covers 14 residues. Per germline, CDR1 GTSNPN and CDR2 SVGIG (reference sequence). The CDR3 sequence: CAWTGGQGNNEQFF. The CDR3 region has the DNA TGTGCCTGGACAGGGGGACAGGGAAACAATGAGCAGTTCTTC.

In this sample, this clone turned up a few times. The chain joins TRBV30 to TRBJ2-2, with D possibly being TRBD2 (6 bases). Germline-derived CDR1 and CDR2 are GTSNPN and SVGIG (reference sequence). V shed 5 bases and J shed 6 bases, with 22 bases lying between them. The CDR3 sequence is 16 residues long. In DNA form, the CDR3 reads TGTGCCTGGGGACCAGGAGGGGCGGGAAGGGCCGGGGAGCTGTTTTTT. The encoded protein is CAWGPGGAGRAGELFF. The full variable domain, in which reference TRBV30 and TRBJ2-2 provide the parts outside the CDR3, is SQTIHQWPATLVQPVGSPLSLECTVEGTSNPNLYWYRQAAGRGLQLLFYSVGIGQISSEVPQNLSASRPQDRQFILSSKKLLLSDSGFYLCAWGPGGAGRAGELFFGEGSRLTVL.

The rearrangement joins TRBV7-9 to TRBJ1-5, with 9 nucleotides matching TRBD1. This CDR3 is built from 16 residues. The V segment lost 1 base and the J segment 5 bases; nucleotides outside the gene matches: 6. Germline CDR1 SEHNR, CDR2 FQNEAQ (reference sequence). The CDR3 sequence: CASSLDRTGAHQPQHF. In nucleotides, the CDR3 is TGTGCCAGCAGCTTAGACCGGACAGGGGCCCATCAGCCCCAGCATTTT.

This clone was counted a few times. The chain joins TRBV4-2 to TRBJ2-4; TRBD2 is a possible D gene (5 bases). V was shortened by 4 bases and J by 8 bases, with 15 bases between the two germline ends. This CDR3 has 14 amino acids. Germline-derived CDR1 and CDR2 are LGHNA and YNFKEQ. For the CDR3, the DNA is TGTGCCAGCAGCCCTCTTACCGGGGTGGACATTCAGTACTTC. Its translation: CASSPLTGVDIQYF.

Details on this clone: This sample also contains other DNA sequences that code for the same CDR3. This rearrangement joins TRBV18 to TRBJ2-5; 8 bases line up with TRBD2. The CDR3 totals 15 residues. Germline loops: CDR1 KGHSH, CDR2 LQKENI. The V gene end was trimmed by 0 bases and the J gene end by 5 bases; junction bases not matched to a gene: 5. The CDR3 region has the DNA TGTGCCAGCTCACCACCCAGCGGGAGTAGGGAGACCCAGTACTTC. This codes for CASSPPSGSRETQYF.

Comments on this clone: This specimen includes other DNA sequences encoding the same CDR3. For the CDR3, the DNA is TGCGCCAGCAGCTTCGGACAGGGCCAAGAGACCCAGTACTTC. It yields the protein CASSFGQGQETQYF. This rearrangement joins TRBV5-1 to TRBJ2-5; 8 nucleotides agree with TRBD1. CDR3 length: 14 residues. V shed 2 bases and J 1 base; nucleotides not matched to a gene: 1. Germline V lookup: CDR1 SGHRS, CDR2 YFSETQ.

The J gene is TRBJ2-7, the V gene TRBV29-1, with 10 bases identical to TRBD1. Trimming took 4 bases from V and 4 from J; bases not matched to a gene: 7. The CDR3 has 14 residues. Germline CDR1 and CDR2: SQVTM and ANQGSEA. CDR3 coding DNA: TGCAGCGTTGTCCCGGGACAGGGGCTTTACGAGCAGTACTTC. Its protein is CSVVPGQGLYEQYF.

The table lists this clone with a few counts. This chain connects TRBV7-2 to TRBJ1-1, with 8 bases that match TRBD1. There are 15 residues in the CDR3. Trimming cost V 5 bases and J 1 base; bases outside gene matches: 6. Germline CDR1 reads SGHTA; CDR2 reads FQGNSA. The CDR3 loop reads CASSVTGTGNTEAFF. CDR3 nucleotides: TGTGCCAGCAGCGTTACCGGGACAGGGAACACTGAAGCTTTCTTT.

This clone was picked up a small number of times. The chain couples TRBV15 to TRBJ1-5; D perhaps matches TRBD1 (6 bases). In germline, CDR1 is LNHNV, CDR2 YYDKDF (reference sequence). V lost 0 bases, J lost 8 bases, and 17 bases lay in between. The CDR3 sequence is 16 residues long. For the CDR3, the DNA is TGTGCCACCAGCAGAGATCCCTCCCGAGGGGGTGAGCCCCAGCATTTT. It codes for CATSRDPSRGGEPQHF.

The chain uses TRBV28 and TRBJ2-1, with 7 bases matching TRBD2. From germline, CDR1 is MDHEN and CDR2 SYDVKM. CDR3 length equals 17 residues. V lost 4 bases, J lost 6 bases, and 15 bases stayed unmatched. The CDR3 loop is CASSSVSATGGSNEQFF. The CDR3, as DNA: TGTGCCAGCAGTTCAGTCTCGGCCACGGGAGGAAGCAATGAGCAGTTCTTC.

The chain carries TRBV28 and TRBJ1-1; D remains unclear. The CDR3 spans 14 residues. Germline-derived CDR1 and CDR2 are MDHEN and SYDVKM. Trimming pared 8 bases from V and 2 bases from J, leaving 15 bases between. The CDR3 region has the DNA TGTGCCAGCCCTGGGTCCGGGAGAAACACTGAAGCTTTCTTT. This encodes CASPGSGRNTEAFF.

The rearrangement joins TRBV7-9 to TRBJ2-7, with unresolved D. Per germline, CDR1 SEHNR and CDR2 FQNEAQ (reference sequence). V lost 3 bases, J lost 5 bases, and 11 bases lay in between. This CDR3 region has 13 residues. Here the CDR3 reads CASSFLDFNEQYF. The DNA for the CDR3 is TGTGCCAGCAGCTTCCTCGACTTCAACGAGCAGTACTTC.

This clone turned up a few times. The chain employs TRBV7-2 and TRBJ2-3, with 8 bases fitting TRBD1. The germline V gene has CDR1 SGHTA and CDR2 FQGNSA. The V and J ends lost 1 base and 3 bases, in that order; junction bases with no gene match: 0. CDR3 length equals 14 residues. The CDR3 sequence: CASSLDRGTDTQYF. As DNA, the CDR3 is TGTGCCAGCAGCTTAGACAGGGGGACAGATACGCAGTATTTT.

V is TRBV6-4 and J is TRBJ2-3, with TRBD2 matching over 9 bases. The CDR3 has 13 residues. Germline CDR1 is MRHNA and CDR2 is SNTAGT. Trimming cost V 5 bases and J 4 bases; bases outside gene matches: 1. DNA of the CDR3: TGTGCCAGCAGTACTAGCGGGTCAGATACGCAGTATTTT. Its translation is CASSTSGSDTQYF.

V and J are TRBV7-9 and TRBJ1-1, with 8 bases identical to TRBD1. With 3 bases clipped from V and 1 base from J, the junction kept 4 bases outside the gene matches. Germline values: CDR1 SEHNR, CDR2 FQNEAQ (reference sequence). The CDR3 runs 15 residues. CDR3 residues: CASSFMGQANTEAFF. The DNA of the CDR3 is TGTGCCAGCAGCTTTATGGGACAGGCGAACACTGAAGCTTTCTTT.

This chain connects TRBV4-3 to TRBJ2-7, with TRBD2 matching 8 bases. The CDR3 has 15 amino acids. Germline-derived CDR1 and CDR2 are LGHNA and YSLEER. V was pared by 4 bases and J by 2 bases, with 7 bases of the junction left unmatched. Here the CDR3 DNA reads TGCGCCAGCAGCCTGGGACTAGGCAGTACCTACGAGCAGTACTTC. Encoded protein: CASSLGLGSTYEQYF.